This is a list of T cell receptor beta chains from one sample in a study of cytomegalovirus exposure and HLA in healthy donors. The table came from immunoSEQ multiplex PCR; TCRdb's copy has only in-frame clones and leaves some out. The sample records around 58,000 clones, 70% to 75% being singletons. Specimen: PBMCs. The receptors originated from a middle-aged man in good health and CMV-seropositive. Both conserved end residues are part of each CDR3. The order of the fields is clone size, J gene, V gene, D gene, CDR3 DNA, CDR3 protein. The D gene is left open where the match is weak. Some rows have no size entry. The others give once, few or many, or a class for an expanded clone.

abundance: .; j_gene: TRBJ2-5; v_gene: TRBV5-1; d_gene: TRBD1; CDR3nt: TGCGCCAGCAGCGAAACAGGGGGCAGAGAGACCCAGTACTTC; CDR3aa: CASSETGGRETQYF
abundance: few; j_gene: TRBJ1-2; v_gene: TRBV7-2; d_gene: TRBD1; CDR3nt: TGTGCCAGCAGCCCCCGACAGGGGAGGGGCTACACCTTC; CDR3aa: CASSPRQGRGYTF
abundance: .; j_gene: TRBJ2-7; v_gene: TRBV7-2; d_gene: .; CDR3nt: TGTGCCAGCAGCTTACAGTCAGATACCAACGAGCAGTACTTC; CDR3aa: CASSLQSDTNEQYF
abundance: .; j_gene: TRBJ2-7; v_gene: TRBV5-6; d_gene: .; CDR3nt: TGTGCCAGCAGCTCTGGAGTGGGGGGTTGGTCCTACGAGCAGTACTTC; CDR3aa: CASSSGVGGWSYEQYF
abundance: .; j_gene: TRBJ2-7; v_gene: TRBV11-2; d_gene: .; CDR3nt: TGTGCCAGCAGCTTGGGGCCCGTTGACGAGCAGTACTTC; CDR3aa: CASSLGPVDEQYF
abundance: .; j_gene: TRBJ1-5; v_gene: TRBV7-2; d_gene: .; CDR3nt: TGTGCCAGCAGCGCCCACTCATCGGGGGATCAGCCCCAGCATTTT; CDR3aa: CASSAHSSGDQPQHF
abundance: .; j_gene: TRBJ2-1; v_gene: TRBV5-1; d_gene: .; CDR3nt: TGCGCCAGCAGCTCTGACAGGTCCCTAATCCACAATGAGCAGTTCTTC; CDR3aa: CASSSDRSLIHNEQFF
abundance: .; j_gene: TRBJ2-5; v_gene: TRBV11-3; d_gene: TRBD1; CDR3nt: TGTGCCAGCAGCGCGGGACAGGGGGACGGTGAGACCCAGTACTTC; CDR3aa: CASSAGQGDGETQYF
abundance: .; j_gene: TRBJ1-2; v_gene: TRBV7-8; d_gene: .; CDR3nt: TGTGCCAGCAGCCGTCTTTCAGGGGTTAACTATGGCTACACCTTC; CDR3aa: CASSRLSGVNYGYTF
abundance: few; j_gene: TRBJ1-2; v_gene: TRBV5-5; d_gene: TRBD1; CDR3nt: TGTGCCAGCAGGACCACGACAGGGCCTACTAACTATGGCTACACCTTC; CDR3aa: CASRTTTGPTNYGYTF
abundance: once; j_gene: TRBJ1-2; v_gene: TRBV28; d_gene: .; CDR3nt: TGTGCCAGCGGGTCGACAGCAGCTAACTATGGCTACACCTTC; CDR3aa: CASGSTAANYGYTF
abundance: few; j_gene: TRBJ2-7; v_gene: TRBV19; d_gene: .; CDR3nt: TGTGCCAGTAGTATTTCCGTAAATAGCTACGAGCAGTACTTC; CDR3aa: CASSISVNSYEQYF
abundance: .; j_gene: TRBJ2-5; v_gene: TRBV6-1; d_gene: TRBD2; CDR3nt: TGTGCCAGCAGTGTAGCGGGGGGGCACGGTAGTGAGACCCAGTACTTC; CDR3aa: CASSVAGGHGSETQYF
abundance: medium-sized; j_gene: TRBJ2-6; v_gene: TRBV4-3; d_gene: TRBD2; CDR3nt: TGCGCCAGCAGCCAGGGAGGGAGTAGTCACTCTGGGGCCAACGTCCTGACTTTC; CDR3aa: CASSQGGSSHSGANVLTF
abundance: few; j_gene: TRBJ2-2; v_gene: TRBV6-1; d_gene: TRBD1; CDR3nt: TGTGCCAGCAGTGAATATTTGGGACAGGTGGACGCCGGGGAGCTGTTTTTT; CDR3aa: CASSEYLGQVDAGELFF
abundance: few; j_gene: TRBJ1-4; v_gene: TRBV5-1; d_gene: TRBD1; CDR3nt: TGCGCCAGCAGCTTGGATATTGGACAGGGTGTTGAAAAACTGTTTTTT; CDR3aa: CASSLDIGQGVEKLFF
abundance: .; j_gene: TRBJ1-1; v_gene: TRBV5-4; d_gene: .; CDR3nt: TGTGCCAGCAGCTCCCAGATTGGGGGAGGCGAAACTGAAGCTTTCTTT; CDR3aa: CASSSQIGGGETEAFF
abundance: .; j_gene: TRBJ1-2; v_gene: TRBV19; d_gene: TRBD1; CDR3nt: TGTGCCAGCCTCTCCTGGGGACAGGGTGTATCGGCTAATGGCTACACCTTC; CDR3aa: CASLSWGQGVSANGYTF
abundance: .; j_gene: TRBJ2-3; v_gene: TRBV7-2; d_gene: TRBD2; CDR3nt: TGTGCCAGCAGCTTATCCTTAGCGGGTAGCACAGATACGCAGTATTTT; CDR3aa: CASSLSLAGSTDTQYF
abundance: .; j_gene: TRBJ1-5; v_gene: TRBV28; d_gene: .; CDR3nt: TGTGCCAGCAGTTTACGCCAACCGGGTCAGCCCCAGCATTTT; CDR3aa: CASSLRQPGQPQHF
abundance: .; j_gene: TRBJ1-6; v_gene: TRBV4-3; d_gene: TRBD1; CDR3nt: TGCGCCAGCAGCCAAGATCCGGACAGGAGCTCCTATAATTCACCCCTCCACTTT; CDR3aa: CASSQDPDRSSYNSPLHF
abundance: .; j_gene: TRBJ1-4; v_gene: TRBV6-5; d_gene: .; CDR3nt: TGTGCCAGCAGTTACACTACAGGGACTAATGAAAAACTGTTTTTT; CDR3aa: CASSYTTGTNEKLFF
abundance: .; j_gene: TRBJ2-7; v_gene: TRBV4-1; d_gene: TRBD2; CDR3nt: TGCGCCAGCAGCCACCTAGCGGGGGGGAGGAGCTCCTACGAGCAGTACTTC; CDR3aa: CASSHLAGGRSSYEQYF
abundance: .; j_gene: TRBJ1-3; v_gene: TRBV4-1; d_gene: .; CDR3nt: TGCGCCAGCAGCCAAAGGCAGGCTGCAAACTCTGGAAACACCATATATTTT; CDR3aa: CASSQRQAANSGNTIYF
abundance: .; j_gene: TRBJ2-1; v_gene: TRBV9; d_gene: TRBD2; CDR3nt: TGTGCCAGCAGCGTCCTAGCGGGGGGCCAAACTTACTCTTACAATGAGCAGTTCTTC; CDR3aa: CASSVLAGGQTYSYNEQFF
abundance: .; j_gene: TRBJ1-6; v_gene: TRBV5-1; d_gene: .; CDR3nt: TGCGCCAGCAGCTTGGACAGAAATTCACCCCTCCACTTT; CDR3aa: CASSLDRNSPLHF
abundance: .; j_gene: TRBJ2-7; v_gene: TRBV25-1; d_gene: TRBD2; CDR3nt: TGTGCCAGCAGTGAACAGGAGCGGGGGCAGTACTTC; CDR3aa: CASSEQERGQYF
abundance: .; j_gene: TRBJ1-3; v_gene: TRBV6-1; d_gene: .; CDR3nt: TGTGCCAGCAGTGAACCCGGGATCGGTGGAAACACCATATATTTT; CDR3aa: CASSEPGIGGNTIYF
abundance: few; j_gene: TRBJ2-7; v_gene: TRBV19; d_gene: TRBD1; CDR3nt: TGTGCCAGTAGCAGGTCCCCGGGACAGGGGACCTACGAGCAGTACTTC; CDR3aa: CASSRSPGQGTYEQYF
abundance: .; j_gene: TRBJ2-1; v_gene: TRBV10-1; d_gene: .; CDR3nt: TGCGCCAGCGGCACTCGGAGCCCGAGCTCCTACAATGAGCAGTTCTTC; CDR3aa: CASGTRSPSSYNEQFF
abundance: .; j_gene: TRBJ1-1; v_gene: TRBV19; d_gene: .; CDR3nt: TGTGCCAGTATGTCGCTTGGTGGAGTACCAAACACTGAAGCTTTCTTT; CDR3aa: CASMSLGGVPNTEAFF
abundance: once; j_gene: TRBJ1-1; v_gene: TRBV5-6; d_gene: TRBD1; CDR3nt: TGTGCCAGCAGCAGAAGGACAGGGAACACTGAAGCTTTCTTT; CDR3aa: CASSRRTGNTEAFF
abundance: .; j_gene: TRBJ1-2; v_gene: TRBV5-5; d_gene: TRBD1; CDR3nt: TGTGCCAGCAGCCTGGGACAGGGGCTCTATGGCTACACCTTC; CDR3aa: CASSLGQGLYGYTF
abundance: .; j_gene: TRBJ2-3; v_gene: TRBV10-3; d_gene: TRBD2; CDR3nt: TGTGCCATCAGTGAGGGACTAGCGGGGAAGTCTAGCACAGATACGCAGTATTTT; CDR3aa: CAISEGLAGKSSTDTQYF
abundance: few; j_gene: TRBJ2-3; v_gene: TRBV5-1; d_gene: TRBD2; CDR3nt: TGCGCCAGCAGCTTGGCCGGGACTAGGGGCACAGATACGCAGTATTTT; CDR3aa: CASSLAGTRGTDTQYF
abundance: .; j_gene: TRBJ2-3; v_gene: TRBV9; d_gene: .; CDR3nt: TGTGCCAGCAGCGTAGCAGGGGCCGGTGGCACAGATACGCAGTATTTT; CDR3aa: CASSVAGAGGTDTQYF
abundance: few; j_gene: TRBJ2-3; v_gene: TRBV2; d_gene: .; CDR3nt: TGTGCCAGCAGTGAGCTTCAGGATACGCAGTATTTT; CDR3aa: CASSELQDTQYF
abundance: once; j_gene: TRBJ2-3; v_gene: TRBV7-2; d_gene: .; CDR3nt: TGTGCCAGCAGCTTAACAGGTGTCCCAGATACGCAGTATTTT; CDR3aa: CASSLTGVPDTQYF
abundance: once; j_gene: TRBJ1-1; v_gene: TRBV25-1; d_gene: .; CDR3nt: TGTGCCAGCAGCCGAGGCGGTGCGAACACTGAAGCTTTCTTT; CDR3aa: CASSRGGANTEAFF
abundance: .; j_gene: TRBJ2-3; v_gene: TRBV5-1; d_gene: TRBD1; CDR3nt: TGCGCCAGCAGCCGGGACAGCGACACAGATACGCAGTATTTT; CDR3aa: CASSRDSDTDTQYF
abundance: .; j_gene: TRBJ2-7; v_gene: TRBV15; d_gene: .; CDR3nt: TGTGCCACCAGCAGGGTCCCGGCAGGGATCTACGAGCAGTACTTC; CDR3aa: CATSRVPAGIYEQYF
abundance: .; j_gene: TRBJ1-1; v_gene: TRBV4-2; d_gene: .; CDR3nt: TGTGCCAGCAGCCAGGGAGGGCACCCTGAAGCTTTCTTT; CDR3aa: CASSQGGHPEAFF
abundance: .; j_gene: TRBJ1-1; v_gene: TRBV7-3; d_gene: TRBD1; CDR3nt: TGTGCCAGCAGCACGGACAGGGGTATAGGAGCTTTCTTT; CDR3aa: CASSTDRGIGAFF
abundance: .; j_gene: TRBJ2-7; v_gene: TRBV2; d_gene: TRBD1; CDR3nt: TGTGCCAGCAGTGCGGACAGGGGATACGAGCAGTACTTC; CDR3aa: CASSADRGYEQYF
abundance: .; j_gene: TRBJ1-6; v_gene: TRBV2; d_gene: .; CDR3nt: TGTGCCAGCAGTGAAGGCACAGGGCGGAATTCACCCCTCCACTTT; CDR3aa: CASSEGTGRNSPLHF
abundance: few; j_gene: TRBJ2-3; v_gene: TRBV9; d_gene: .; CDR3nt: TGTGCCAGCAGCGTATCTCCCGGGGGAGGCACAGATACGCAGTATTTT; CDR3aa: CASSVSPGGGTDTQYF
abundance: once; j_gene: TRBJ1-1; v_gene: TRBV5-1; d_gene: .; CDR3nt: TGCGCCAGCAGCAGGGAGTCACAGAACACTGAAGCTTTCTTT; CDR3aa: CASSRESQNTEAFF
abundance: few; j_gene: TRBJ2-2; v_gene: TRBV5-4; d_gene: TRBD2; CDR3nt: TGTGCCAGCAGCCGGGGACTAGCGGGCACCGGGGAGCTGTTTTTT; CDR3aa: CASSRGLAGTGELFF
abundance: few; j_gene: TRBJ2-7; v_gene: TRBV7-2; d_gene: .; CDR3nt: TGTGCCAGCAGCTTCGGTAGTTCGGGGTACGAGCAGTACTTC; CDR3aa: CASSFGSSGYEQYF
abundance: .; j_gene: TRBJ2-1; v_gene: TRBV30; d_gene: .; CDR3nt: TGTGCCTGGAGTTACGGGAGCTCCTACAATGAGCAGTTCTTC; CDR3aa: CAWSYGSSYNEQFF
abundance: .; j_gene: TRBJ1-1; v_gene: TRBV7-9; d_gene: .; CDR3nt: TGTGCCAGCAGCCCCGGAGGAGGCACTGAAGCTTTCTTT; CDR3aa: CASSPGGGTEAFF
abundance: .; j_gene: TRBJ1-1; v_gene: TRBV2; d_gene: TRBD1; CDR3nt: TGTGCCAGCAGTGAAGAGAGACAGGGCACTGAAGCTTTCTTT; CDR3aa: CASSEERQGTEAFF
abundance: few; j_gene: TRBJ2-3; v_gene: TRBV7-2; d_gene: TRBD2; CDR3nt: TGTGCCAGCAGCCTGACGTCTAGCGGGGGGGGTGGCACAGATACGCAGTATTTT; CDR3aa: CASSLTSSGGGGTDTQYF
abundance: .; j_gene: TRBJ1-2; v_gene: TRBV19; d_gene: .; CDR3nt: TGTGCCAGTAGTGCACTACAGGGCAGAGACGGCTACACCTTC; CDR3aa: CASSALQGRDGYTF
abundance: few; j_gene: TRBJ1-5; v_gene: TRBV2; d_gene: .; CDR3nt: TGTGCCAGCAGTGAACTATCCGGGGAATGGGGACCCCAGCATTTT; CDR3aa: CASSELSGEWGPQHF
abundance: .; j_gene: TRBJ1-3; v_gene: TRBV19; d_gene: TRBD1; CDR3nt: TGTGCCAGTAGTACCCGACAGGGGCGACGTGGAAACACCATATATTTT; CDR3aa: CASSTRQGRRGNTIYF